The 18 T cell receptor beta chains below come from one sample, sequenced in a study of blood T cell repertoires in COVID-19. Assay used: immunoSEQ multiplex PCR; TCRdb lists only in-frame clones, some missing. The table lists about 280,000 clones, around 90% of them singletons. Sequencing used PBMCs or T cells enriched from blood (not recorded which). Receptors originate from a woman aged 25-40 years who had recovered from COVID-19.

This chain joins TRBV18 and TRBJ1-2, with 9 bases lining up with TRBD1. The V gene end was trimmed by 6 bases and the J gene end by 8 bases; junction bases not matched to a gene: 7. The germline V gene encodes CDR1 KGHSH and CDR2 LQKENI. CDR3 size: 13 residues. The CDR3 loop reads CASSGQGNSGYTF. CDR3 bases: TGTGCCAGCTCGGGACAGGGTAATAGCGGCTACACCTTC. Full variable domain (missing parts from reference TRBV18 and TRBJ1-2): NAGVMQNPRHLVRRRGQEARLRCSPMKGHSHVYWYRQLPEEGLKFMVYLQKENIIDESGMPKERFSAEFPKEGPSILRIQQVVRGDSAAYFCASSGQGNSGYTFGSGTRLTVV.

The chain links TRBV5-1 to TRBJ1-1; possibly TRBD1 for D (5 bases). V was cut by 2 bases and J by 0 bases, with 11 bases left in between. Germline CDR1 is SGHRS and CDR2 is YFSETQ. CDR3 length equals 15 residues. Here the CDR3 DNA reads TGCGCCAGCAGCTTTACTGGGGCTATGAACACTGAAGCTTTCTTT. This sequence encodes CASSFTGAMNTEAFF.

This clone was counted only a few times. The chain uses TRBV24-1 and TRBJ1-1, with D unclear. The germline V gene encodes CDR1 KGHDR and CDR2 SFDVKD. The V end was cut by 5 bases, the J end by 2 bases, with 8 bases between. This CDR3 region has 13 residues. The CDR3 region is CATSVGVNTEAFF. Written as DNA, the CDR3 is TGTGCCACCAGTGTAGGAGTTAACACTGAAGCTTTCTTT.

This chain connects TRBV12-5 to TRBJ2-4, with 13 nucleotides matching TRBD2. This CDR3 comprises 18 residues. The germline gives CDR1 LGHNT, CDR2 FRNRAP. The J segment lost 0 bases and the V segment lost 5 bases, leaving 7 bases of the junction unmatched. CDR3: CASGPRTSGSRAKNIQYF. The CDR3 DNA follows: TGTGCTAGTGGTCCCCGGACTAGCGGGAGTCGAGCCAAAAACATTCAGTACTTC.

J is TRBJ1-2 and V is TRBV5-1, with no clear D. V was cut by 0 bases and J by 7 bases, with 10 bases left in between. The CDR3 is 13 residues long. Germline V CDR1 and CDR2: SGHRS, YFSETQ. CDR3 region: CASSLEGVGGYTF. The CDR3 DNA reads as TGCGCCAGCAGCTTGGAGGGAGTAGGTGGCTACACCTTC.

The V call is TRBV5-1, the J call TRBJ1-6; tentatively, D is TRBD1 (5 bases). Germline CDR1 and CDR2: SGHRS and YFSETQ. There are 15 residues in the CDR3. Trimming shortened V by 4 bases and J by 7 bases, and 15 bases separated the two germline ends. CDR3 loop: CASSLGGGRNSPLHF. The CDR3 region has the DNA TGCGCCAGCAGCCTGGGGGGTGGGAGAAATTCACCCCTCCACTTT.

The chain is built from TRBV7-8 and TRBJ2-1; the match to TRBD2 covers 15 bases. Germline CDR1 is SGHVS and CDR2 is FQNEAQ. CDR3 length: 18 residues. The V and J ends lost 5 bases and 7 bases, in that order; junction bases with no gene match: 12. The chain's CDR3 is CASSQGLAGGSGGNEQFF. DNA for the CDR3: TGTGCCAGCAGCCAGGGACTAGCGGGGGGCTCCGGGGGGAATGAGCAGTTCTTC. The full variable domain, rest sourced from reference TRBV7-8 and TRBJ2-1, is GAGVSQSPRYKVAKRGQDVALRCDPISGHVSLFWYQQALGQGPEFLTYFQNEAQLDKSGLPSDRFFAERPEGSVSTLKIQRTQQEDSAVYLCASSQGLAGGSGGNEQFFGPGTRLTVL.

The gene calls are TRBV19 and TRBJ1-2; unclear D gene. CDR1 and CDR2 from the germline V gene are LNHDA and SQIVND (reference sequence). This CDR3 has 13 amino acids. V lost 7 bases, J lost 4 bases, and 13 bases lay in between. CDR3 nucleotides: TGTGCCAGTAATACGGGTTCGGCCTATGGCTACACCTTC. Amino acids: CASNTGSAYGYTF.

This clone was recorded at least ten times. CDR3: CAISESQGRGREQYF. The CDR3 DNA reads TGTGCCATCAGTGAGTCCCAAGGGAGAGGGCGCGAGCAGTACTTC. The chain is built from TRBV10-3 and TRBJ2-7, with D tentatively TRBD2 (5 bases). The V gene lost 0 bases and the J gene lost 6 bases, with 15 bases spanning the gap. CDR3 length: 15 amino acids. CDR1 is ENHRY, CDR2 SYGVKD, per germline.

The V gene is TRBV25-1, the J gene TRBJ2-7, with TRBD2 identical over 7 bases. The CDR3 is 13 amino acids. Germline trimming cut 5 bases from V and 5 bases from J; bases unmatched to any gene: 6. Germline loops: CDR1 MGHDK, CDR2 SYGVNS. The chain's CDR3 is CASSIRGVNEQYF. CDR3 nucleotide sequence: TGTGCCAGCAGTATCCGGGGGGTCAACGAGCAGTACTTC.

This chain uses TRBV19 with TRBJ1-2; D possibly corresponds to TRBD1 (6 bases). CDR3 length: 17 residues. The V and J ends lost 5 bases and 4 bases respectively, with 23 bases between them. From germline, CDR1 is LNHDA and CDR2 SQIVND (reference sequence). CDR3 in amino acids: CASSVPGHQTTAYGYTF. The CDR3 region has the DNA TGTGCCAGTAGTGTACCGGGACACCAGACTACCGCCTATGGCTACACCTTC.

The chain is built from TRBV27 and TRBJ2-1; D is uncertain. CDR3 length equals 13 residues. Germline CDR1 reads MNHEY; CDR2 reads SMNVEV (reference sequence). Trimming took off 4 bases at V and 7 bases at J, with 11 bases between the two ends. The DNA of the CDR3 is TGTGCCAGCAGTTCTCGACTCAATAATGAGCAGTTCTTC. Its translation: CASSSRLNNEQFF.

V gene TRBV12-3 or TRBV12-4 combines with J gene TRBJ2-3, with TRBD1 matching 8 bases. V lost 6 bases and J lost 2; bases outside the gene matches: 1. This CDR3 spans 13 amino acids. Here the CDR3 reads CASRGQDTDTQYF. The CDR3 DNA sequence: TGTGCCAGCAGGGGACAGGACACAGATACGCAGTATTTT.

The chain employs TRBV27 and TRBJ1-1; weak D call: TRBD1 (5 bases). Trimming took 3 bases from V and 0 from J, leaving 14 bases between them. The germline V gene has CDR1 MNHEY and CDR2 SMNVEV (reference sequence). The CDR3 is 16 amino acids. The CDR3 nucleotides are TGTGCCAGCAGTTTCCAGGGCCCAGGAATGAACACTGAAGCTTTCTTT. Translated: CASSFQGPGMNTEAFF.

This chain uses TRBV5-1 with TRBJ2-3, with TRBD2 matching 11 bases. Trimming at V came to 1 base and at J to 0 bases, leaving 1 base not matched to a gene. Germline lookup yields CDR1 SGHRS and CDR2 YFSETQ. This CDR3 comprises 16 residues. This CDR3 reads CASSLRTSGSTDTQYF. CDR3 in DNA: TGCGCCAGCAGCTTGAGGACTAGCGGGAGCACAGATACGCAGTATTTT.

The chain's CDR3 is CASSITLSTRSSSYEQYF. As DNA, the CDR3 is TGTGCCAGTAGTATAACCCTCTCGACTCGTTCCAGCTCCTACGAGCAGTACTTC. The chain joins TRBV19 to TRBJ2-7; D unresolved. The CDR3 sequence is 18 residues long. V lost 2 bases and J 0 bases, leaving 20 bases between the germline ends. In germline, CDR1 is LNHDA, CDR2 SQIVND (reference sequence).

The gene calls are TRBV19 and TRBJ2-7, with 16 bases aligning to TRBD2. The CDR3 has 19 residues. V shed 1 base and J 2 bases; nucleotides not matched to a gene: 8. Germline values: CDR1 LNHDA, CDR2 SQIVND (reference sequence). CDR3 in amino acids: CASSIAPTGTSGGAYEQYF. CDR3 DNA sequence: TGTGCCAGTAGTATAGCCCCTACCGGGACTAGCGGGGGGGCCTACGAGCAGTACTTC.

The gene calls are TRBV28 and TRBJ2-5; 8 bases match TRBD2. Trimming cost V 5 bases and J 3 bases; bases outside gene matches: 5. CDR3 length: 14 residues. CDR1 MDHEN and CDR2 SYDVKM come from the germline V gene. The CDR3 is CASSQIAGKETQYF. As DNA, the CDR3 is TGTGCCAGCAGTCAAATAGCGGGAAAAGAGACCCAGTACTTC.